The 26 T cell receptor beta chains presented below share a single source sample, sequenced in a study of identical twins. TCRdb passed the 5' RACE reads through MiXCR, listing each CDR3 protein once. This sample has fewer than 500,000 distinct CDR3 sequences; about 24% occur once, and the top ten carry 2.5% to 3.5%. A further study also used this sample, focusing on T cells expressing NK-cell markers.

Specimen: CD4+ T cells sorted from blood. The source of these receptors is a woman aged 18-29 years in good health.

The CDR3 region is CASSQLGVFQPQHF. Here the CDR3 DNA reads TGTGCCAGCAGCCAACTCGGGGTGTTTCAGCCCCAGCATTTT. V is TRBV7-9 and J is TRBJ1-5, with D hard to call. The V end lost 5 bases, the J end lost 6 bases, and 14 bases lay between the germline ends. This CDR3 is built from 14 residues. Germline-derived CDR1 and CDR2 are SEHNR and FQNEAQ (reference sequence).

This clonotype appeared a few times. The chain joins TRBV6-2 or TRBV6-3 to TRBJ2-6; D is unresolved. V lost 10 bases, J lost 0 bases, and 7 bases lay in between. CDR3 length: 13 amino acids. Germline values: CDR1 MNHEY, CDR2 SVGEGT. The CDR3 coding sequence is TGTGCCACCACATCCTCTGGGGCCAACGTCCTGACTTTC. Protein: CATTSSGANVLTF.

V and J are TRBV27 and TRBJ2-7; 9 positions agree with TRBD2. The CDR3 sequence is 15 residues long. Germline trimming cut 2 bases from V and 3 bases from J; bases unmatched to any gene: 5. Germline CDR1 and CDR2: MNHEY and SMNVEV (reference sequence). The CDR3 bases are TGTGCCAGCAGTTTAAAACCTAGCGGGGACTACGAGCAGTACTTC. This sequence encodes CASSLKPSGDYEQYF.

This clonotype was picked up a small number of times. The chain uses TRBV4-2 and TRBJ2-2, with TRBD1 matching over 8 bases. This CDR3 is built from 16 residues. Trimming took 0 bases from V and 6 from J; bases not matched to a gene: 6. Germline-derived CDR1 and CDR2 are LGHNA and YNFKEQ. Here the CDR3 reads CASSQEDRGRAGELFF. The CDR3 DNA follows: TGTGCCAGCAGCCAAGAAGACAGGGGAAGGGCCGGGGAGCTGTTTTTT.

The V call is TRBV5-1, the J call TRBJ1-1, with TRBD1 matching over 8 bases. The CDR3 length is 16 residues. CDR1 is SGHRS and CDR2 is YFSETQ in the germline V gene. V lost 4 bases and J lost 2; bases outside the gene matches: 10. The CDR3 DNA sequence: TGCGCCAGCAGCGATCACCCGGGACAGGCCAACACTGAAGCTTTCTTT. This sequence encodes CASSDHPGQANTEAFF.

This clonotype was picked up a small number of times. The rearrangement uses TRBV15 and TRBJ2-7, with D unclear. This CDR3 has 15 residues. V was cut by 0 bases and J by 7 bases, with 16 bases left in between. Germline loops: CDR1 LNHNV, CDR2 YYDKDF (reference sequence). CDR3: CATSRDLLPGREQYF. CDR3 nucleotides: TGTGCCACCAGCAGAGATCTTTTACCTGGTCGGGAGCAGTACTTC.

The V call is TRBV2, the J call TRBJ2-5, with D unclear. The V end was cut by 6 bases, the J end by 1 base, with 12 bases between. This CDR3 is built from 14 residues. The germline V gene encodes CDR1 SNHLY and CDR2 FYNNEI. CDR3 DNA sequence: TGTGCCAGCAGGACTGAAGCTACCCAAGAGACCCAGTACTTC. Translation gives CASRTEATQETQYF. The complete variable domain, with remaining parts taken from reference TRBV2 and TRBJ2-5, reads EPEVTQTPSHQVTQMGQEVILRCVPISNHLYFYWYRQILGQKVEFLVSFYNNEISEKSEIFDDQFSVERPDGSNFTLKIRSTKLEDSAMYFCASRTEATQETQYFGPGTRLLVL.

The gene calls are TRBV29-1 and TRBJ1-2, with TRBD1 matching over 7 bases. After removal of 7 bases from V and 6 bases from J, the junction contained 5 bases not matched to a gene. Germline CDR1 and CDR2: SQVTM and ANQGSEA. The CDR3 runs 11 residues. CDR3 protein: CSGKGADGYTF. The CDR3 region has the DNA TGCAGCGGCAAGGGGGCCGATGGCTACACCTTC.

V is TRBV2 and J is TRBJ2-2; D might be TRBD1 (5 bases). Germline lookup yields CDR1 SNHLY and CDR2 FYNNEI. The V gene lost 6 bases and the J gene lost 3 bases, with 14 bases spanning the gap. There are 15 residues in the CDR3. CDR3 DNA sequence: TGTGCCAGCAGGGGGCAGCTGGCGTACACCGGGGAGCTGTTTTTT. Translating gives CASRGQLAYTGELFF.

This clonotype was detected only a few times. This sequence joins TRBV20-1 and TRBJ2-1; 10 bases fit TRBD2. Germline CDR1 reads DFQATT; CDR2 reads SNEGSKA (reference sequence). The length of the CDR3 is 18 residues. V dropped 5 bases and J dropped 8; count of bases not matched to a gene: 21. Here the CDR3 reads CSAGGPNLAGVHRDEQFF. In DNA, the CDR3 is TGCAGTGCTGGCGGTCCCAACCTAGCGGGAGTCCACCGCGATGAGCAGTTCTTC.

The V gene is TRBV2, the J gene TRBJ2-6; D uncertain. Trimming stripped 1 base from V and 0 bases from J, with 7 bases between. CDR1 is SNHLY, CDR2 FYNNEI, per germline. The CDR3 has 16 residues. As DNA, the CDR3 is TGTGCCAGCAGTGAAGAGTTGGACTCTGGGGCCAACGTCCTGACTTTC. Residues: CASSEELDSGANVLTF.

The chain recombines TRBV5-1 with TRBJ2-2; D not resolved. The CDR3 runs to 14 residues. Germline CDR1 SGHRS, CDR2 YFSETQ. Trimming stripped 6 bases from V and 0 bases from J, with 9 bases between. The CDR3 here is CASKVSPNTGELFF. The DNA of the CDR3 is TGCGCCAGCAAGGTCAGTCCGAACACCGGGGAGCTGTTTTTT.

In this sample, this clonotype turned up a few times. V and J are TRBV20-1 and TRBJ2-1; D ambiguous. V was trimmed by 6 bases and J by 5 bases, leaving 17 bases between them. This CDR3 contains 14 residues. Germline values: CDR1 DFQATT, CDR2 SNEGSKA (reference sequence). The CDR3: CSALHETKDNEQFF. Written as DNA, the CDR3 is TGCAGTGCGCTCCACGAGACGAAAGACAATGAGCAGTTCTTC.

V gene TRBV6-1 combines with J gene TRBJ1-6, with D unclear. The germline CDR1 and CDR2 sequences are MNHNS and SASEGT. Deletions cut 0 bases from V and 7 bases from J, with 10 bases between. This CDR3 region has 15 residues. This chain's CDR3 is CASSEARVGNSPLHF. CDR3 in DNA: TGTGCCAGCAGTGAAGCGCGGGTAGGAAATTCACCCCTCCACTTT.

This clonotype was seen a few times. The J gene is TRBJ2-1, the V gene TRBV10-1; TRBD2 matches at 9 bases. J gave up 6 bases and V 0 bases, and 3 bases lay outside the gene matches. From germline, CDR1 is WNHNN and CDR2 SYGVQD (reference sequence). The CDR3 contains 15 residues. The CDR3, as DNA: TGCGCCAGCAGTGAGTCTGGGACTAGCCGCAATGAGCAGTTCTTC. Amino acids: CASSESGTSRNEQFF.

The genes are TRBV7-2 and TRBJ2-1; D uncertain. Trimming left V 3 bases short and J 6 bases short, with 9 bases between. The germline CDR1 and CDR2 sequences are SGHTA and FQGNSA. The CDR3 covers 13 residues. The CDR3 here is CASSLAQSNEQFF. The DNA of the CDR3 is TGTGCCAGCAGCTTGGCGCAGTCCAATGAGCAGTTCTTC. The whole variable domain, remainder taken from reference TRBV7-2 and TRBJ2-1, is GAGVSQSPSNKVTEKGKDVELRCDPISGHTALYWYRQSLGQGLEFLIYFQGNSAPDKSGLPSDRFSAERTGGSVSTLTIQRTQQEDSAVYLCASSLAQSNEQFFGPGTRLTVL.

The sample holds a few counts of this clonotype. CDR3 loop: CASSTGSSYGYTF. In DNA form, the CDR3 reads TGTGCCAGCAGTACGGGATCTTCCTATGGCTACACCTTC. This chain joins TRBV6-1 and TRBJ1-2; no reliable D call. This CDR3 is built from 13 residues. CDR1 is MNHNS and CDR2 is SASEGT in the germline V gene. Trimming removed 5 bases at V and 4 bases at J, with 11 bases between.

V and J are TRBV4-3 and TRBJ2-5; possible D gene TRBD2, 6 bases. V was trimmed by 0 bases and J by 5 bases, leaving 16 bases between them. The CDR3 is 16 residues long. From germline, CDR1 is LGHNA and CDR2 YSLEER. The CDR3 DNA is TGCGCCAGCAGCCAAGATTTTTCCGGGAGTGGGGAGACCCAGTACTTC. Its translation is CASSQDFSGSGETQYF.

This clonotype was counted between two and nine times. V gene TRBV4-3 combines with J gene TRBJ1-4, with D unclear. CDR1 is LGHNA and CDR2 is YSLEER in the germline V gene. The CDR3 totals 15 residues. V was trimmed by 0 bases and J by 7 bases, leaving 12 bases between them. The DNA of the CDR3 is TGCGCCAGCAGCCAAGATGTGGGTATGCGTGAAAAACTGTTTTTT. Its translation: CASSQDVGMREKLFF.

The V call is TRBV2, the J call TRBJ1-4; weak D call: TRBD1 (5 bases). Germline CDR1 SNHLY, CDR2 FYNNEI. This CDR3 is built from 15 residues. V lost 7 bases, J lost 3 bases, and 15 bases lay in between. The CDR3: CASTEPGVANEKLFF. CDR3 DNA sequence: TGTGCCAGCACCGAACCGGGGGTGGCTAATGAAAAACTGTTTTTT.

The chain uses TRBV5-1 and TRBJ1-4; a possible D gene is TRBD1 (5 bases). Per germline, CDR1 SGHRS and CDR2 YFSETQ. CDR3 length: 15 amino acids. V dropped 3 bases and J dropped 5 bases, with 14 bases sitting between them. The chain's CDR3 is CASSSGPGINEKLFF. CDR3 DNA: TGCGCCAGCAGCTCGGGACCTGGGATAAATGAAAAACTGTTTTTT.

There are a few counts of this clonotype. The CDR3 protein is CASSRMSQANTGELFF. The DNA of the CDR3 is TGTGCCAGCAGCCGTATGTCACAGGCCAACACCGGGGAGCTGTTTTTT. The chain recombines TRBV13 with TRBJ2-2; the D gene is possibly TRBD1 (5 bases). Germline CDR1 is PRHDT and CDR2 is FYEKMQ (reference sequence). The CDR3 runs to 16 residues. V was clipped by 5 bases and J by 2 bases, with 15 bases between them.

CDR3 region: CSAPDYGYTF. CDR3 in DNA: TGCAGTGCACCGGACTATGGCTACACCTTC. The chain uses TRBV20-1 and TRBJ1-2; no clear D. The CDR3 runs 10 residues. V was cut by 6 bases and J by 3 bases, with 5 bases left in between. Germline V CDR1 and CDR2: DFQATT, SNEGSKA (reference sequence).

This clonotype was picked up one time. The J gene is TRBJ2-1, the V gene TRBV7-2; D is unclear. V shed 1 base and J shed 8 bases, with 9 bases lying between them. Germline V gives CDR1 SGHTA, CDR2 FQGNSA. The CDR3 sequence is 13 residues long. The CDR3 sequence is CASSLGRYHEQFF. Written as DNA, the CDR3 is TGTGCCAGCAGCTTAGGCCGGTATCATGAGCAGTTCTTC.

A few counts support this clonotype. The chain carries TRBV7-9 and TRBJ1-1; D uncertain. The CDR3 spans 14 residues. V lost 5 bases, J lost 4 bases, and 14 bases lay in between. The germline gives CDR1 SEHNR, CDR2 FQNEAQ (reference sequence). CDR3 DNA: TGTGCCAGCAGCCCAGATGGTTTGGGCACTGAAGCTTTCTTT. As protein: CASSPDGLGTEAFF.

Worth noting for this clonotype: This may stem from a read error, because a much larger clone lies one nucleotide away. The V and J genes are TRBV6-2 or TRBV6-3 and TRBJ2-6; D gene unclear. Germline assignment: CDR1 MNHEY and CDR2 SVGEGT. This CDR3 is 14 amino acids long. Trimming stripped 4 bases from V and 0 bases from J, with 4 bases between. The CDR3: CASSWYSGANVLTF. CDR3 DNA: TGTGCCAGCAGTTGGTACTCTGGGGCCAACGTCCTGACTTTC.